Detailed here is one TCR beta chain. This record comes from a study of shared T cell receptors in the human thymus. This CDR3 spans 17 amino acids. CDR1 and CDR2 (germline): SGDLS, YYNGEE. After removal of 0 bases from V and 4 bases from J, the junction contained 10 bases not matched to a gene. The protocol was immunoSEQ multiplex PCR, while the TCRdb copy is restricted to in-frame clones and leaves out a portion. Found here are 650,000 to 950,000 clones, approximately 85% of them singletons; the top ten hold under 0.012%. The data also belong to a second study, concerning human thymus T cells. This second study says: Thymic and blood repertoires seemed to favor certain V and J genes.

The chain combines TRBV9 with TRBJ1-2, with 9 nucleotides matching TRBD1. This sequence was found in a girl under three years old with a congenital heart defect. The material sequenced was thymocytes. The CDR3 DNA sequence: TGTGCCAGCAGCGTAGAAAGGGTGGACAGGGGTCCCTATGGCTACACCTTC. As protein: CASSVERVDRGPYGYTF.